This TCR beta chain was recovered during a study of OX40 agonist ivuxolimab in advanced cancers. The method was immunoSEQ multiplex PCR; TCRdb's version includes in-frame clones alone and lacks a portion of them. The table includes 70,000 to 95,000 clones, approximately 92% detected once. The CDR3 runs 18 residues. Germline CDR1 is SGDLS and CDR2 is YYNGEE. Trimming cost V 3 bases and J 0 bases; bases outside gene matches: 7. This clonotype was obtained from an adult with an advanced solid tumor such as melanoma, head and neck, liver or kidney cancer. The sequences come from CD4+ or CD8+ T cells sorted from blood, collected in a trial of the OX40 agonist ivuxolimab. The chain uses TRBV9 and TRBJ2-6; TRBD2 aligns across 9 bases. As DNA, the CDR3 is TGTGCCAGCAGCGCCCAACTAGCGGGCCTCTCTGGGGCCAACGTCCTGACTTTC. Translated, it gives CASSAQLAGLSGANVLTF.